This T cell receptor (beta chain) was identified during a study of metastatic and nonmetastatic thyroid tumors. Study summary: A comparison of repertoires was made across blood and tumor or nodule tissue from malignant and benign thyroid patients.

In germline, CDR1 is MNHNS, CDR2 SASEGT. This CDR3 is 10 amino acids long. Deletions cut 5 bases from V and 7 bases from J, with 3 bases between. Original analysis: The distant-metastasis classifier for papillary thyroid cancer was built from CDR3 differences across clinicopathological groups. TCRdb re-called the PCR reads with MiXCR. The V and J calls were determined by TCRdb, not by the authors. The table lists about 37,000 clones, about 13% of them singletons. No patient had received any treatment before thyroid surgery. Study outcomes and limitations: Versus benign nodules, malignant thyroid tumors reportedly had significantly higher TCR beta diversity, in blood and tumor.

By share of the sample, this clone is medium-sized. Its antigen is not known. This chain joins TRBV6-1 and TRBJ2-1; unclear D gene. The sequencing input was blood. The receptor's source is a female donor with papillary thyroid cancer or a benign thyroid nodule (not recorded which). Some clones in this sample may be carry-over from other donors' samples. The CDR3 nucleotides are TGTGCCAGCAGTTATAATGAGCAGTTCTTC. The encoded protein is CASSYNEQFF.